Following are 28 T cell receptor beta chains from one sample sequenced in a study of regulatory T cells in long-lasting Graves disease (dated by TCRdb to 2020 to 2022). The sample's time point label is to be understood as: newly diagnosed GD, antithyroid drugs for less than 3 months. For both TCR sequencing and RNA sequencing, RNA was extracted from PBMCs using TRIzol. The library was built by means of multiplex PCR. The sequencing machine was an Illumina HiSeq 4000. CDR3 regions were amplified by Arm-PCR with iRepertoire HTBI primers to construct TCR beta libraries. TCRdb took the public reads, trimmed them with fastp at Q25, ran MiXCR for clone calling and kept in-frame beta chains. Entries that share a CDR3 protein sequence are merged under the most common genes and DNA. Counted in this sample were approximately 400,000 distinct CDR3 sequences; roughly 16% of them appeared once. Of the sample, about 20% falls within the top ten clones.

Specimen: peripheral blood mononuclear cells (PBMCs), collected at new diagnosis, from a patient treated with antithyroid drugs. The receptors originated from a female donor with Graves disease.

This clonotype was seen repeatedly, ten times or more. The CDR3 DNA sequence: TGTGCCAGCAGTTACTGGAAAGTAGCCGAAGCTTTCTTT. It translates to CASSYWKVAEAFF. This chain uses TRBV6-5 with TRBJ1-1; D is undetermined. CDR3 size: 13 residues. Looked up from germline, CDR1 is MNHEY and CDR2 is SVGAGI. The germline V and J ends were trimmed by 1 base and 8 bases, with 11 bases remaining between them.

This clonotype was seen ten or more times. The J gene is TRBJ1-3, the V gene TRBV20-1; D may be TRBD1 (5 bases). Trimming pared 0 bases from V and 0 bases from J, leaving 18 bases between. Germline values: CDR1 DFQATT, CDR2 SNEGSKA (reference sequence). The CDR3 contains 18 residues. The CDR3 here is CSARDPSAGGTSGNTIYF. CDR3 nucleotides: TGCAGTGCTAGAGATCCTTCCGCGGGGGGGACCTCTGGAAACACCATATATTTT.

This clonotype was detected ten times or more. The chain has TRBV27 and TRBJ2-7; TRBD1 matches at 12 bases. V lost 2 bases to trimming and J lost 4 bases; unmatched junction nucleotides: 9. Germline V gene lookup returns CDR1 MNHEY and CDR2 SMNVEV (reference sequence). The CDR3 runs 17 residues. The CDR3 spells CASSLQGTGGTQYEQYF. The CDR3 DNA is TGTGCCAGCAGTTTACAAGGGACAGGGGGCACGCAATACGAGCAGTACTTC.

This clonotype was recorded many times. The chain employs TRBV29-1 and TRBJ2-5; 8 bases are a match to TRBD1. This CDR3 is built from 13 residues. Unmatched junction bases numbered 5, after V lost 6 bases and J lost 2 bases. CDR1 and CDR2 (germline): SQVTM, ANQGSEA. This chain's CDR3 is CSVATGEQETQYF. The CDR3 DNA reads as TGCAGCGTCGCGACAGGGGAGCAAGAGACCCAGTACTTC.

Ten or more counts support this clonotype. This chain connects TRBV5-1 to TRBJ2-3; no reliable D call. The germline V gene encodes CDR1 SGHRS and CDR2 YFSETQ. This CDR3 is 16 amino acids long. Between the trimmed V and J ends, which lost 2 bases and 0 bases, there was a span of 13 bases. In DNA, the CDR3 is TGCGCCAGCAGCTTAGGGCGCTCGACTAGCACAGATACGCAGTATTTT. This translates into CASSLGRSTSTDTQYF.

This clonotype was found a few times. The chain has TRBV5-1 and TRBJ2-5; unclear D gene. CDR1 is SGHRS, CDR2 YFSETQ, per germline. Deletions cut 6 bases from V and 3 bases from J, with 6 bases between. CDR3 size: 11 residues. The CDR3 loop is CASMMEETQYF. CDR3 nucleotides: TGCGCCAGCATGATGGAAGAGACCCAGTACTTC.

The rearrangement links TRBV5-1 to TRBJ2-1, with TRBD2 matching 10 bases. The V segment lost 5 bases and the J segment 7 bases; nucleotides outside the gene matches: 9. Germline CDR1 is SGHRS and CDR2 is YFSETQ. The CDR3 totals 15 residues. The CDR3 DNA sequence: TGCGCCAGCAGGGCCACTAGCGGGAAGTGGAATGAGCAGTTCTTC. Translation: CASRATSGKWNEQFF.

This chain uses TRBV15 with TRBJ2-5; D not resolved. This CDR3 is 13 amino acids long. V lost 4 bases to trimming and J lost 5 bases, with 11 bases between them. The germline CDR1 and CDR2 sequences are LNHNV and YYDKDF (reference sequence). The CDR3, as DNA: TGTGCCACCAGCACGAGGACGGCGGAGACCCAGTACTTC. It yields the protein CATSTRTAETQYF.

The table lists this clonotype with many counts. J is TRBJ2-5 and V is TRBV2; D might be TRBD1 (6 bases). With 6 bases removed from V and 5 bases from J, the gap between germline ends came to 16 bases. The CDR3 length is 14 residues. Germline lookup yields CDR1 SNHLY and CDR2 FYNNEI. The CDR3 protein is CASRATGNEETQYF. The CDR3 bases are TGTGCCAGCAGAGCAACAGGGAACGAGGAGACCCAGTACTTC.

This clonotype was counted at least ten times. This chain links TRBV30 with TRBJ1-1; D is unclear. Germline V CDR1 and CDR2: GTSNPN, SVGIG (reference sequence). The CDR3 is 15 amino acids. V lost 3 bases and J lost 1, with 15 bases in between. The CDR3 bases are TGTGCCTGGAGCCATATAGGACCGAAGAACACTGAAGCTTTCTTT. Encoded protein: CAWSHIGPKNTEAFF.

There are a few counts of this clonotype. V usage is TRBV6-1 and J usage is TRBJ2-2, with D possibly being TRBD1 (6 bases). This CDR3 is built from 14 residues. Deletions cut 6 bases from V and 9 bases from J, with 17 bases between. Germline loops: CDR1 MNHNS, CDR2 SASEGT. CDR3: CASRERQAPRELFF. The DNA of the CDR3 is TGTGCCAGCAGAGAGAGACAGGCCCCAAGGGAGCTGTTTTTT.

The genes are TRBV19 and TRBJ1-1, with D uncertain. This CDR3 has 13 residues. V gave up 3 bases and J gave up 1 base, with 6 bases separating them. Germline lookup yields CDR1 LNHDA and CDR2 SQIVND (reference sequence). This chain's CDR3 is CASSILGNTEAFF. The CDR3 nucleotides read TGTGCCAGTAGTATTTTGGGGAACACTGAAGCTTTCTTT. Full variable domain (rest looked up from reference TRBV19 and TRBJ1-1): DGGITQSPKYLFRKEGQNVTLSCEQNLNHDAMYWYRQDPGQGLRLIYYSQIVNDFQKGDIAEGYSVSREKKESFPLTVTSAQKNPTAFYLCASSILGNTEAFFGQGTRLTVV.

Worth noting for this clonotype: This could be a read error, since a much larger clone is one nucleotide away. The gene calls are TRBV5-6 and TRBJ1-6, with D possibly being TRBD1 (6 bases). Trimming stripped 3 bases from V and 7 bases from J, with 11 bases between. This CDR3 spans 14 amino acids. Germline V lookup: CDR1 SGHDT, CDR2 YYEEEE. Written as DNA, the CDR3 is TGTGCCAGCAGCTGGGACATGGCCAATTCACCCCTCCACTTT. Amino acids: CASSWDMANSPLHF.

This clonotype was observed a few times. The V gene is TRBV30, the J gene TRBJ2-7, with 8 bases lining up with TRBD2. CDR1 GTSNPN and CDR2 SVGIG come from the germline V gene (reference sequence). This CDR3 contains 15 residues. Trimming cost V 3 bases and J 6 bases; bases outside gene matches: 13. CDR3: CAWSKGLAGASEQYF. CDR3 DNA: TGTGCCTGGAGCAAGGGGCTAGCGGGTGCCAGCGAGCAGTACTTC.

This clonotype has ten or more counts. The chain is built from TRBV6-2 or TRBV6-3 and TRBJ2-1; D is possibly TRBD2 (6 bases). Trimming removed 5 bases from V and 10 bases from J, with 9 bases in between. The CDR3 is made up of 11 amino acids. From germline, CDR1 is MNHEY and CDR2 SVGEGT. CDR3 bases: TGTGCCAGCAGTCCCGGACTAGAGCAGTTCTTC. Encoded protein: CASSPGLEQFF.

This clonotype was seen a handful of times. This chain uses TRBV20-1 with TRBJ2-7, with TRBD2 matching over 8 bases. This CDR3 region has 15 residues. Trimming took 3 bases from V and 0 from J; bases not matched to a gene: 7. Germline V gives CDR1 DFQATT, CDR2 SNEGSKA (reference sequence). The CDR3 DNA is TGCAGTGCTAGCGCAACTAGCGGAATCTCCTACGAGCAGTACTTC. Its protein is CSASATSGISYEQYF.

This clonotype was found once. Possible read error: a much larger clone is one base away. The chain joins TRBV15 to TRBJ2-2; either TRBD1 or TRBD2 may supply D (6 bases each). Trimming shortened V by 6 bases and J by 6 bases, and 17 bases separated the two germline ends. CDR3 length: 15 residues. Germline V gene lookup returns CDR1 LNHNV and CDR2 YYDKDF (reference sequence). This chain's CDR3 is CATRTSRGLAGELFF. In DNA, the CDR3 is TGTGCCACCAGAACTAGCAGGGGACTGGCCGGGGAGCTGTTTTTT.

This clonotype was detected ten times or more. The V call is TRBV20-1, the J call TRBJ2-7, with D perhaps TRBD1 (6 bases). V was shortened by 5 bases and J by 5 bases, with 19 bases between the two germline ends. Per the germline V gene, CDR1 is DFQATT and CDR2 is SNEGSKA (reference sequence). The CDR3 extends over 14 amino acids. The CDR3 region is CSAPSDSPRNEQYF. As DNA, the CDR3 is TGCAGTGCTCCCTCGGACAGTCCTCGGAACGAGCAGTACTTC.

This clonotype was detected a few times. The gene calls are TRBV5-6 and TRBJ2-3, with a tentative D call TRBD2 (7 bases). The CDR3 runs to 14 residues. The V end lost 3 bases, the J end lost 4 bases, and 12 bases lay between the germline ends. CDR1 SGHDT and CDR2 YYEEEE come from the germline V gene. The CDR3: CASSSRGAADTQYF. The CDR3 DNA sequence: TGTGCCAGCAGCTCCCGGGGGGCAGCAGATACGCAGTATTTT.

This clonotype was recorded at least ten times. The gene calls are TRBV12-5 and TRBJ1-1; unclear D gene. The CDR3 has 10 amino acids. Germline V lookup: CDR1 LGHNT, CDR2 FRNRAP. Deletions cut 3 bases from V and 8 bases from J, with 4 bases between. In DNA, the CDR3 is TGTGCTAGTGGTTTAACGGAAGCTTTCTTT. This codes for CASGLTEAFF.

This rearrangement joins TRBV4-1 to TRBJ2-1; the match to TRBD2 covers 7 bases. Germline lookup yields CDR1 MGHRA and CDR2 YSYEKL. CDR3 length: 17 amino acids. Trimming removed 1 base from V and 0 bases from J; junction bases left unmatched: 6. The CDR3 is CASSQVSGGDSYNEQFF. In DNA, the CDR3 is TGCGCCAGCAGCCAAGTTTCTGGGGGGGACTCCTACAATGAGCAGTTCTTC.

A note on this clonotype: A clone one base away is much larger, so this may be a read error. The genes are TRBV5-1 and TRBJ2-4, with D perhaps TRBD2 (6 bases). The CDR3 length is 14 residues. Germline V lookup: CDR1 SGHRS, CDR2 YFSETQ. The CDR3 bases are TGCGCCGGCAGCCTTAGCGGAACCCCGGCGGGGCAGTACTTC. Translated: CAGSLSGTPAGQYF. Together with reference TRBV5-1 and TRBJ2-4, the CDR3 gives the full variable domain: KAGVTQTPRYLIKTRGQQVTLSCSPISGHRSVSWYQQTPGQGLQFLFEYFSETQRNKGNFPGRFSGRQFSNSRSEMNVSTLELGDSALYLCAGSLSGTPAGQYFGAGTRLSVL.

This clonotype occurred a few times. The chain employs TRBV9 and TRBJ1-2; tentatively, D is TRBD1 (6 bases). Germline V gives CDR1 SGDLS, CDR2 YYNGEE. The CDR3 extends over 14 amino acids. V gave up 3 bases and J gave up 4 bases, with 13 bases separating them. CDR3 in amino acids: CASSGRGAFYGYTF. CDR3 nucleotide sequence: TGTGCCAGCAGCGGGCGGGGGGCATTCTATGGCTACACCTTC.

The chain joins TRBV6-1 to TRBJ1-2; no clear D gene. The CDR3 extends over 13 amino acids. V gave up 5 bases and J gave up 5 bases, with 12 bases separating them. From germline, CDR1 is MNHNS and CDR2 SASEGT. The DNA of the CDR3 is TGTGCCAGCAGTTACTTGGAGGGATATGGCTACACCTTC. Translation: CASSYLEGYGYTF.

In its sample, this clonotype was seen many times. This chain links TRBV20-1 with TRBJ2-7; the D gene is possibly TRBD1 (5 bases). Per the germline V gene, CDR1 is DFQATT and CDR2 is SNEGSKA (reference sequence). Trimming pared 0 bases from V and 2 bases from J, leaving 14 bases between. CDR3 length: 15 amino acids. The CDR3 nucleotides are TGCAGTGCTAGAGACAGGGCCGAGAATACCTACGAGCAGTACTTC. Its translation is CSARDRAENTYEQYF.

The CDR3, as DNA: TGTGCCAGCAGCCAAGATTTTGTGACTACGCGGGAGGTTGACACAGATACGCAGTATTTT. Encoded protein: CASSQDFVTTREVDTDTQYF. The V and J genes are TRBV3-1 and TRBJ2-3, with 8 bases matching TRBD2. V was clipped by 0 bases and J by 2 bases; unmatched bases: 16. The germline gives CDR1 LGHDT, CDR2 YNNKEL (reference sequence). The CDR3 runs 20 residues.

V is TRBV6-1 and J is TRBJ1-5; 9 positions match TRBD1. This CDR3 comprises 15 residues. Germline CDR1 is MNHNS and CDR2 is SASEGT. After removal of 6 bases from V and 1 base from J, the junction contained 4 bases not matched to a gene. For the CDR3, the DNA is TGTGCCAGCAGCCAGGACAGGGGAAGCAATCAGCCCCAGCATTTT. Translated, it gives CASSQDRGSNQPQHF.

This clonotype was counted many times. The rearrangement joins TRBV7-2 to TRBJ1-5; maybe TRBD1 (5 bases). Trimming removed 3 bases from V and 7 bases from J, with 16 bases in between. Germline loops: CDR1 SGHTA, CDR2 FQGNSA. The CDR3 is 15 residues long. DNA of the CDR3: TGTGCCAGCAGCTTTGCATTCGGGGCAGGCCAGCCCCAGCATTTT. Translating gives CASSFAFGAGQPQHF. Combining the CDR3 with reference TRBV7-2 and TRBJ1-5 gives the whole variable domain GAGVSQSPSNKVTEKGKDVELRCDPISGHTALYWYRQSLGQGLEFLIYFQGNSAPDKSGLPSDRFSAERTGGSVSTLTIQRTQQEDSAVYLCASSFAFGAGQPQHFGDGTRLSIL.